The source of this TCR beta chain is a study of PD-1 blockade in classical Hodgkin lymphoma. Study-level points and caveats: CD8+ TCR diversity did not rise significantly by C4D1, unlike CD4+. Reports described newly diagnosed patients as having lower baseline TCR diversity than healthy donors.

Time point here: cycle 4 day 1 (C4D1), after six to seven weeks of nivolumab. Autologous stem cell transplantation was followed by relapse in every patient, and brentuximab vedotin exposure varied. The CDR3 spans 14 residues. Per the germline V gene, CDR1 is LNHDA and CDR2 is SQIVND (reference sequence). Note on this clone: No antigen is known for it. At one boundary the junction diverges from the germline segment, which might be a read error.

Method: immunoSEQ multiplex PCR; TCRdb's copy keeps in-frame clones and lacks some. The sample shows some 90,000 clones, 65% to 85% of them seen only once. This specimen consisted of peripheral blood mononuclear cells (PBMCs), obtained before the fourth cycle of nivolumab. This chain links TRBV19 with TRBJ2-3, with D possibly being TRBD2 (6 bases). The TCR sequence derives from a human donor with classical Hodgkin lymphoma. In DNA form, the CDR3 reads TGTGCCAGCAGTATAGCGGTGAGGACAGATACGCAGTATTTT. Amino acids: CASSIAVRTDTQYF.